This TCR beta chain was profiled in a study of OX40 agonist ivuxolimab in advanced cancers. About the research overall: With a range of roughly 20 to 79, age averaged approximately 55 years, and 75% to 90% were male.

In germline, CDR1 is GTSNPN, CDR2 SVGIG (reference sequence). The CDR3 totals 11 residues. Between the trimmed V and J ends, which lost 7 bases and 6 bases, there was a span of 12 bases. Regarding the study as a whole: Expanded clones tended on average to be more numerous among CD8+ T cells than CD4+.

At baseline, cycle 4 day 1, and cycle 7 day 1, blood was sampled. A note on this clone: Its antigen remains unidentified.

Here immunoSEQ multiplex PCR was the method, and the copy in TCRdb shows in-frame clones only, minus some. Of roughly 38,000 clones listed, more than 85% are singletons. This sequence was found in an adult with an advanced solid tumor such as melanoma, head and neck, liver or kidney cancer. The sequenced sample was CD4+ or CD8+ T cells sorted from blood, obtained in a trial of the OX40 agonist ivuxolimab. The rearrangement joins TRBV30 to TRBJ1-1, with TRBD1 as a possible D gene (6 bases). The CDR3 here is CAYLGGAEAFF. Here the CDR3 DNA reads TGTGCCTATTTAGGGGGGGCTGAAGCTTTCTTT.